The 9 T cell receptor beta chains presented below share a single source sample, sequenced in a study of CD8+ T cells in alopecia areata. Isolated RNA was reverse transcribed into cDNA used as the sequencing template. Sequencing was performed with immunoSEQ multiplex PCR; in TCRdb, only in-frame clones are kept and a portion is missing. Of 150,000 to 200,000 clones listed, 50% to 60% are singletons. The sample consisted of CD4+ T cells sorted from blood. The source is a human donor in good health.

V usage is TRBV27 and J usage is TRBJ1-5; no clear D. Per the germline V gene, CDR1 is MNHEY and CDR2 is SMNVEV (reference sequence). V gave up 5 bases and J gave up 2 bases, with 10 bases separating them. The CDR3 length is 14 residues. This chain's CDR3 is CASSPRQGNQPQHF. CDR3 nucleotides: TGTGCCAGCAGTCCCCGACAAGGCAATCAGCCCCAGCATTTT.

The CDR3: CASSLGGGPGANVLTF. CDR3 coding DNA: TGCGCCAGCAGCTTGGGAGGGGGCCCTGGGGCCAACGTCCTGACTTTC. The rearrangement links TRBV5-1 to TRBJ2-6, with TRBD1 matching 7 bases. This CDR3 has 16 amino acids. Germline loops: CDR1 SGHRS, CDR2 YFSETQ. V lost 0 bases, J lost 2 bases, and 2 bases stayed unmatched.

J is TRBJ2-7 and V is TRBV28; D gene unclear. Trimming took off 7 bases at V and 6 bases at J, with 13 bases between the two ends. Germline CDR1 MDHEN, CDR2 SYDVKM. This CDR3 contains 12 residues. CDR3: CASTPGPSEQYF. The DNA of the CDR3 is TGTGCCAGCACCCCAGGACCGTCCGAGCAGTACTTC. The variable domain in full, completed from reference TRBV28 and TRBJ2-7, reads DVKVTQSSRYLVKRTGEKVFLECVQDMDHENMFWYRQDPGLGLRLIYFSYDVKMKEKGDIPEGYSVSREKKERFSLILESASTNQTSMYLCASTPGPSEQYFGPGTRLTVT.

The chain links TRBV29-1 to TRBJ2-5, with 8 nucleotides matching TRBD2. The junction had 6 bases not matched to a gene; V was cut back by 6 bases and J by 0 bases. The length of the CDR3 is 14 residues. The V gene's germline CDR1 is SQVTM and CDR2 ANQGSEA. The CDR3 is CSVRERGYQETQYF. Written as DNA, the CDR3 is TGCAGCGTACGGGAGCGGGGGTACCAAGAGACCCAGTACTTC.

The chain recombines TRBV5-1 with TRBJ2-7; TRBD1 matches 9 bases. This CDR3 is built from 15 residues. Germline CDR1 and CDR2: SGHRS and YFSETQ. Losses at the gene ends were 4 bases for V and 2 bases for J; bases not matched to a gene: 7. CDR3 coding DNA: TGCGCCAGCAGCGTAGGACAGGGGATACCCTACGAGCAGTACTTC. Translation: CASSVGQGIPYEQYF.

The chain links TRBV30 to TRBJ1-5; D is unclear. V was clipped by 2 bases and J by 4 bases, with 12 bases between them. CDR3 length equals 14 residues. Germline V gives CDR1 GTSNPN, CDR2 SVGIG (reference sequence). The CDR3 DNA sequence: TGTGCCTGGAGTCCAAACAGCCCTAATCAGCCCCAGCATTTT. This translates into CAWSPNSPNQPQHF. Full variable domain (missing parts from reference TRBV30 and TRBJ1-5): SQTIHQWPATLVQPVGSPLSLECTVEGTSNPNLYWYRQAAGRGLQLLFYSVGIGQISSEVPQNLSASRPQDRQFILSSKKLLLSDSGFYLCAWSPNSPNQPQHFGDGTRLSIL.

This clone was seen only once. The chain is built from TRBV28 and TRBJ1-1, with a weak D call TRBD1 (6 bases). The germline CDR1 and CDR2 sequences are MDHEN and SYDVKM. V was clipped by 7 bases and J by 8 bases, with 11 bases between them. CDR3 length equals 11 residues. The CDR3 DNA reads TGTGCCAGCACCTTAAGGGGGGAAGCTTTCTTT. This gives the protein CASTLRGEAFF.

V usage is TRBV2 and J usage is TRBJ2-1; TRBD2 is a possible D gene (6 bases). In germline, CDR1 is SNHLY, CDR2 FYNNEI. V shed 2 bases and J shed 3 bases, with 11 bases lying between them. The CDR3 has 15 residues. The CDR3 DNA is TGTGCCAGCAGTGAACTTGGGACTCTCTACAATGAGCAGTTCTTC. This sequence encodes CASSELGTLYNEQFF.

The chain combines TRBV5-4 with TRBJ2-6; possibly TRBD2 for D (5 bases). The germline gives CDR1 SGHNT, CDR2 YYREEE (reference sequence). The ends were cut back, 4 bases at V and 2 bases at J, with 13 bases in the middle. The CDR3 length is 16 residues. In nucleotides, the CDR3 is TGTGCCAGCAGCCAGGACTGGGCAGCTGGGGCCAACGTCCTGACTTTC. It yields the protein CASSQDWAAGANVLTF. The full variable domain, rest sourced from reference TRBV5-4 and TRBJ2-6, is ETGVTQSPTHLIKTRGQQVTLRCSSQSGHNTVSWYQQALGQGPQFIFQYYREEENGRGNFPPRFSGLQFPNYSSELNVNALELDDSALYLCASSQDWAAGANVLTFGAGSRLTVL.